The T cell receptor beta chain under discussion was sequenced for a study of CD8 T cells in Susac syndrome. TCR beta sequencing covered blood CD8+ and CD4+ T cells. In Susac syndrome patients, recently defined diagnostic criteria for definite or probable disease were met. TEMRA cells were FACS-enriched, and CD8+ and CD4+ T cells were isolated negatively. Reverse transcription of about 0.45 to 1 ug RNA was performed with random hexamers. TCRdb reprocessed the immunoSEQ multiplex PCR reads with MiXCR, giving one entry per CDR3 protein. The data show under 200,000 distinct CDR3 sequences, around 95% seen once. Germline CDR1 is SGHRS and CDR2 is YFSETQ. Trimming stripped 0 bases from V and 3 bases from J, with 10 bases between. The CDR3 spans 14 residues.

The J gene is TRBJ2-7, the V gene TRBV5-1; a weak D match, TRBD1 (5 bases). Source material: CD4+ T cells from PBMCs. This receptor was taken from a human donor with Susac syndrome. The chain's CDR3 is CASSLAARDYEQYF. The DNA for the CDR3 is TGCGCCAGCAGCTTGGCGGCCAGGGACTACGAGCAGTACTTC.